This T cell receptor (beta chain) was documented in a study of blood T cell repertoires in COVID-19. The CDR3 is made up of 16 amino acids. The V segment lost 5 bases and the J segment 3 bases; nucleotides outside the gene matches: 8. Germline CDR1 reads SGHTA; CDR2 reads FQGNSA. TCRdb keeps only in-frame clones here, not all; method: immunoSEQ multiplex PCR. The sample carries over 200,000 clones, over 80% recorded once. Sequencing was carried out using peripheral blood. The chain couples TRBV7-2 to TRBJ1-5; TRBD1 matches at 9 bases. The clonotype comes from a human donor in a cohort sampled during active COVID-19. The CDR3 sequence is CASSPMDRGINQPQHF. CDR3 in DNA: TGTGCCAGCAGCCCAATGGACAGGGGCATCAATCAGCCCCAGCATTTT.